This T cell receptor beta chain was sequenced during a study of OX40 agonist ivuxolimab in advanced cancers. Background on the whole study: The costimulatory receptor OX40 (CD134) was targeted by ivuxolimab, a fully human IgG2 agonistic monoclonal antibody. The monotherapy dose-escalation portion (N of about 50 patients) of the phase I ivuxolimab trial is reported in the paper. The dose-escalation cohort was over 70% male with a mean age of around 64 years, ranging from roughly 23 to 80. Intravenous ivuxolimab was administered to patients every 2 weeks at six dose levels: 0.01, 0.1, 0.3, 1.5, 3 and 10 mg/kg. Peripheral TCRbeta sequencing aimed to test whether ivuxolimab altered TCR sequence diversity and caused clonal T-cell expansion. Partial responses occurred in three dose-escalation patients, of whom one had hepatocellular carcinoma and two had cutaneous melanoma. Patients were allowed to have had prior anti-PD-1, anti-PD-L1 or anti-CTLA-4 therapy, and roughly two fifths of the dose-escalation patients had been treated with checkpoint inhibitors. Of the approximately 50 patients in dose escalation, about 20 had hepatocellular carcinoma, about 15 had melanoma, 9 had renal cell carcinoma and 9 had head and neck cancer.

Patients with a history of autoimmune disease or receiving systemic immunosuppression were excluded from the trial. Peripheral blood for TCR sequencing was collected from all dose cohorts at baseline, on cycle 4 day 1, and on cycle 7 day 1. The samples were taken from a phase I, first-in-human, multicenter, open-label dose-escalation trial of ivuxolimab. The trial enrolled adults with locally advanced or metastatic head and neck squamous cell, hepatocellular, melanoma or renal cell carcinoma. Before TCR sequencing, CD4+ T cells and CD8+ T cells from peripheral blood were sorted into separate populations. This clone was seen a single time. No antigen is known for it. Base qualities are not provided; no much larger clone lies one nucleotide away. The sample has other DNA sequences that encode this CDR3 too. Genomic DNA was isolated from the sorted cells so that the TCRbeta CDR3 region could be sequenced. The immunoSEQ Assay was used to sequence the TCRbeta CDR3 regions. Not all clones reach the TCRdb copy of this immuneACCESS table, which keeps in-frame sequences only. Checked studies attribute under half of the gap to unresolved V genes and leave the rest unexplained. In all, the sample holds around 65,000 clones, and roughly nine tenths of those were seen once. The ten largest clones capture 0.3% to 0.35% of the sample.

Beyond this particular receptor, the publication reports: On average, CD8+ T cells showed more expanded clones than CD4+ T cells after ivuxolimab. At doses of 0.1 to 3.0 mg/kg, clonal expansion of both CD4+ and CD8+ T cells in blood was seen between baseline and week 6. Low levels of normalized T-cell clonal expansion were also shown by some nonresponding patients. In the 0.1-3.0 mg/kg groups, partial responders had among the lowest normalized peripheral clonal expansion, particularly in CD8+ T cells. Antigen specificity was not determined for the clonally expanded peripheral T cells.

The germline V gene (reference sequence) specifies SGHAT as CDR1 and FQDESV as CDR2. Trimming removed 3 bases from V and 5 bases from J; the gene matches leave 0 bases unexplained. From the cysteine through the phenylalanine, the CDR3 covers 13 amino acids. The kept DNA is CDR3 alone, 39 bases in frame from the first base. The chain is encoded by TRBV11-1 joined to TRBJ2-5, and 10 junctional nucleotides match TRBD1. The receptor was derived from an adult with an advanced solid tumor such as melanoma, head and neck, liver or kidney cancer. The sequences come from CD4+ or CD8+ T cells sorted from blood, collected in a trial of the OX40 agonist ivuxolimab. The DNA sequence is TGTGCCAGCAGCTTGGGACAGGGGGAGACCCAGTACTTC. Its translation is CASSLGQGETQYF.